This T cell receptor beta chain was identified in a study of response to subunit inactivated influenza vaccine. Study-wide points: Every seasonal influenza vaccination brings in few new T cells, the authors suggested.

The table lists this clonotype with a few counts. Its antigen is not identified. TCRdb passed the RT-PCR reads through MiXCR, listing each CDR3 protein once. Among more than 550,000 distinct CDR3 sequences listed, over 9.5% were seen once. The sequences come from PBMCs from blood, collected on the day of vaccination. This TCR derives from a man in his forties or fifties who received an inactivated influenza vaccine.

The CDR3 DNA reads as TGTGCCAGCAGCCCCACGATCGGACAGACCGGGGAGCTGTTTTTT. Its translation: CASSPTIGQTGELFF. The chain has TRBV3-1 and TRBJ2-2; tentatively, D is TRBD1 (6 bases). Trimming took off 4 bases at V and 5 bases at J, with 14 bases between the two ends. This CDR3 spans 15 amino acids. Per the germline V gene, CDR1 is LGHDT and CDR2 is YNNKEL (reference sequence).